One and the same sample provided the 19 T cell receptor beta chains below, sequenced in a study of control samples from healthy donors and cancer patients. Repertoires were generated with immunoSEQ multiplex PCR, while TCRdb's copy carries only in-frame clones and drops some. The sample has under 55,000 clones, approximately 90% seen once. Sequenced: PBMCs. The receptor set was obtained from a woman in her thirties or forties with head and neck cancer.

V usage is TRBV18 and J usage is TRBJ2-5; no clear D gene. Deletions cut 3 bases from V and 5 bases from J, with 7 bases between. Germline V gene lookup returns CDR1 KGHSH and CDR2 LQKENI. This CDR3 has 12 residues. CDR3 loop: CASSPYEETQYF. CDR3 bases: TGTGCCAGCTCACCGTATGAGGAGACCCAGTACTTC. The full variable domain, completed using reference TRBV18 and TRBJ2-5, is NAGVMQNPRHLVRRRGQEARLRCSPMKGHSHVYWYRQLPEEGLKFMVYLQKENIIDESGMPKERFSAEFPKEGPSILRIQQVVRGDSAAYFCASSPYEETQYFGPGTRLLVL.

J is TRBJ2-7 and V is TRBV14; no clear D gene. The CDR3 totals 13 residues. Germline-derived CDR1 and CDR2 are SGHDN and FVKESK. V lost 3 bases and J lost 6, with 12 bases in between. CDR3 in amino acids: CASSQVIKGEQYF. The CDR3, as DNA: TGTGCCAGCAGCCAGGTCATAAAGGGCGAGCAGTACTTC.

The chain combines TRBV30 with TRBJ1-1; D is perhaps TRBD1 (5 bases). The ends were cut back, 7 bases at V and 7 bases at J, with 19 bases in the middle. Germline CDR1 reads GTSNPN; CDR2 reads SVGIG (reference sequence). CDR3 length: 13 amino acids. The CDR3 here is CAYRSPPRGEAFF. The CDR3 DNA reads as TGTGCCTACAGGTCCCCCCCTAGGGGTGAAGCTTTCTTT.

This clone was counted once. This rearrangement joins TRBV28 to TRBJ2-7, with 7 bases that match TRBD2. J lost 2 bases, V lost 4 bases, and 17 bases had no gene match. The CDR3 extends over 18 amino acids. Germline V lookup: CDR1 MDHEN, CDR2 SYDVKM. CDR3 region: CASSSLAPGAGVTYEQYF. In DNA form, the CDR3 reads TGTGCCAGCAGTTCTTTGGCCCCTGGGGCGGGGGTTACCTACGAGCAGTACTTC.

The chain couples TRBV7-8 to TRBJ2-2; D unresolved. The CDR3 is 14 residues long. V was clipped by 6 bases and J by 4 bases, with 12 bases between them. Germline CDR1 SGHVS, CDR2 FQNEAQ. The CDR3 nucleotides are TGTGCCAGCAGTCCGGACCAAATCACCGGGGAGCTGTTTTTT. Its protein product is CASSPDQITGELFF.

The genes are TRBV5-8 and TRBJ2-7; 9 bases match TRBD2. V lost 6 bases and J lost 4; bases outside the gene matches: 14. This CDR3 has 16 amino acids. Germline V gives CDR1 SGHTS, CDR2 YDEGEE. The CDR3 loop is CASNQRSTSGSYEQYF. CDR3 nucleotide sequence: TGTGCCAGCAATCAACGTTCGACTAGCGGATCTTACGAGCAGTACTTC.

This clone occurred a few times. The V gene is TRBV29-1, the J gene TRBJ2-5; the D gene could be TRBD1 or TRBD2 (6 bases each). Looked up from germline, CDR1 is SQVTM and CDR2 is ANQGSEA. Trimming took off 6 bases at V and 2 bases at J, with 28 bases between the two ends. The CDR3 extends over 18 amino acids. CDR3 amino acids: CSVKIPISGALTQETQYF. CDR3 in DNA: TGCAGCGTGAAAATCCCTATCTCGGGGGCACTGACTCAAGAGACCCAGTACTTC. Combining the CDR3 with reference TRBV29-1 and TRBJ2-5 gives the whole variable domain SAVISQKPSRDICQRGTSLTIQCQVDSQVTMMFWYRQQPGQSLTLIATANQGSEATYESGFVIDKFPISRPNLTFSTLTVSNMSPEDSSIYLCSVKIPISGALTQETQYFGPGTRLLVL.

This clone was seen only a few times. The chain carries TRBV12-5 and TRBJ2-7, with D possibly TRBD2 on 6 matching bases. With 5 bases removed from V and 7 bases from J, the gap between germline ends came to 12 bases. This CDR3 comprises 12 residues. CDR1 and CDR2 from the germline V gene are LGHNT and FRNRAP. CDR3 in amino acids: CASGLGLAEQYF. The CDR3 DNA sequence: TGTGCTAGTGGTCTGGGACTGGCGGAGCAGTACTTC.

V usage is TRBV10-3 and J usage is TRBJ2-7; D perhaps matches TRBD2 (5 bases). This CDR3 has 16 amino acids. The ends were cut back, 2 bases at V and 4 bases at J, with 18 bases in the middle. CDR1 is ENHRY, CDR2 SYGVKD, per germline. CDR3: CAISERGGPEAYEQYF. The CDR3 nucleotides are TGTGCCATCAGTGAGAGAGGCGGACCGGAGGCTTACGAGCAGTACTTC.

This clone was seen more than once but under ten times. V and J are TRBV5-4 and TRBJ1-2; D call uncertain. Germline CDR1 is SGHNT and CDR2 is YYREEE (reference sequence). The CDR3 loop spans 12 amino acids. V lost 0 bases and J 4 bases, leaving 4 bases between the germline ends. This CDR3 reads CASSLDSYGYTF. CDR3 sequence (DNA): TGTGCCAGCAGCTTGGACAGCTATGGCTACACCTTC.

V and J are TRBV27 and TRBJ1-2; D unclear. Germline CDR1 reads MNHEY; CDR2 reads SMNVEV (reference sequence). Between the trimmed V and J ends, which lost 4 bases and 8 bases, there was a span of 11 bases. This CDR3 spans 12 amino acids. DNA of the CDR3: TGTGCCAGCAGTTCCGGGGTGGGAGGCTACACCTTC. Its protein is CASSSGVGGYTF.

CDR3 nucleotides: TGTGCCTGGAGTGCGGGACAGCCGTACGAGCAGTACTTC. Its protein product is CAWSAGQPYEQYF. This rearrangement joins TRBV30 to TRBJ2-7, with 7 nucleotides matching TRBD1. This CDR3 spans 13 amino acids. CDR1 is GTSNPN, CDR2 SVGIG, per germline (reference sequence). Germline trimming cut 1 base from V and 4 bases from J; bases unmatched to any gene: 4.

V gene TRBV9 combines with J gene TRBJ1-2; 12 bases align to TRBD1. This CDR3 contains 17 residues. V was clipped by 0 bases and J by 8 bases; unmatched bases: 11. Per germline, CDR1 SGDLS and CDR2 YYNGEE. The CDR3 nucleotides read TGTGCCAGCAGCGTAGAAGGCTCCGGGACAGGGGGCGAAGGCTACACCTTC. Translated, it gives CASSVEGSGTGGEGYTF.

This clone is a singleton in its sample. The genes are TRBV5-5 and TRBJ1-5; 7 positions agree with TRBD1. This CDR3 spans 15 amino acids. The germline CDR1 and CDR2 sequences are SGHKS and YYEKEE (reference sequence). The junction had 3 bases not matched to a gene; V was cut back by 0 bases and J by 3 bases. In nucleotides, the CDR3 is TGTGCCAGCAGCTTGGGGACAGGTCCCAATCAGCCCCAGCATTTT. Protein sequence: CASSLGTGPNQPQHF.

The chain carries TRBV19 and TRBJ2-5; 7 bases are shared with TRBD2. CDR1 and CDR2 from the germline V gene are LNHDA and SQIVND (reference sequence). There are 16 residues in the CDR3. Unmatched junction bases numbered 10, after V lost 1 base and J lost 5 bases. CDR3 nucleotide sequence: TGTGCCAGTAGTATAGGAGGGCGGGAGTGGGGGGAGACCCAGTACTTC. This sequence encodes CASSIGGREWGETQYF.

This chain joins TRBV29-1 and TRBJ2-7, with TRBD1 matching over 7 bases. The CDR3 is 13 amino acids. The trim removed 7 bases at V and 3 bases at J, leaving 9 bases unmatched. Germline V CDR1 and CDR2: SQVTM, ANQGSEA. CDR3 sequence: CSARGTASYEQYF. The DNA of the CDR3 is TGCAGCGCTCGAGGGACAGCTAGCTACGAGCAGTACTTC.

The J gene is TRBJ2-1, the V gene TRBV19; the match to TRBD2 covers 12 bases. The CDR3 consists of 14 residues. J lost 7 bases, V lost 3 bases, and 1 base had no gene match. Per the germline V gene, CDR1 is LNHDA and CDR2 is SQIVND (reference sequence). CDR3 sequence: CASSITSGRNEQFF. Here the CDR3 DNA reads TGTGCCAGTAGTATTACTAGCGGGAGGAATGAGCAGTTCTTC.

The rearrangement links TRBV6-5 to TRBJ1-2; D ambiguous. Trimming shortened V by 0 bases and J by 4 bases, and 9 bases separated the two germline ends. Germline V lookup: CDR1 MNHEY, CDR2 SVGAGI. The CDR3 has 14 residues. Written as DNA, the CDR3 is TGTGCCAGCAGTTACTCGATGCAAACCTATGGCTACACCTTC. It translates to CASSYSMQTYGYTF.

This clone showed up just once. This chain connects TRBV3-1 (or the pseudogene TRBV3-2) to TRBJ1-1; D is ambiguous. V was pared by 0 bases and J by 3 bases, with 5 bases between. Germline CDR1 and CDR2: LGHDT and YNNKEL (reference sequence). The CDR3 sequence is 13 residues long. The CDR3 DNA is TGTGCCAGCAGCCAAGAAGGACACACTGAAGCTTTCTTT. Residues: CASSQEGHTEAFF.